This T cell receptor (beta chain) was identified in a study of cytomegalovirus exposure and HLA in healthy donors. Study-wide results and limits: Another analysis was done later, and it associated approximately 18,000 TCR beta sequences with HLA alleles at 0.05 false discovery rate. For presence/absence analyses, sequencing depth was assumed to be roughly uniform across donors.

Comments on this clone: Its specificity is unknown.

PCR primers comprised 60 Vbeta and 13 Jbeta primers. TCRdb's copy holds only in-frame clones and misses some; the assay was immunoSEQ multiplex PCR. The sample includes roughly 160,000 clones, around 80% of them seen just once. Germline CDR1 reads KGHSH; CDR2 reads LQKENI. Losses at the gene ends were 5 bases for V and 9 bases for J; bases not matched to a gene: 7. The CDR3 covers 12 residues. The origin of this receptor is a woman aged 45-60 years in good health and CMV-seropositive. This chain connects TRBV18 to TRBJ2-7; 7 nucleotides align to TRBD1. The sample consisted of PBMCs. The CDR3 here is CASSETGPMQYF. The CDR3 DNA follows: TGTGCCAGCTCAGAGACAGGGCCGATGCAGTACTTC. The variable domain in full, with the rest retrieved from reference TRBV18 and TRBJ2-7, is NAGVMQNPRHLVRRRGQEARLRCSPMKGHSHVYWYRQLPEEGLKFMVYLQKENIIDESGMPKERFSAEFPKEGPSILRIQQVVRGDSAAYFCASSETGPMQYFGPGTRLTVT.